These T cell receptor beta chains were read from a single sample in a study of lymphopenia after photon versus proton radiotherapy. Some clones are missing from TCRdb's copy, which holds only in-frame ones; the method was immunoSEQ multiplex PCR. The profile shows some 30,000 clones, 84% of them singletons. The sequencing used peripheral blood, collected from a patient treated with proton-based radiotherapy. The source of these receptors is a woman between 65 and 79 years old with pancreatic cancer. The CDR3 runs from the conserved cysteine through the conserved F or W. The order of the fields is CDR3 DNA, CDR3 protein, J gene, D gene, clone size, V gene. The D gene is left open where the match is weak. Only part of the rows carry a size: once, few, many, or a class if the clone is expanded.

CDR3nt: TGCGCCAGTGGACTAGCGGGAGTAGGAGATACGCAGTATTTT
CDR3aa: CASGLAGVGDTQYF
j_gene: TRBJ2-3
d_gene: TRBD2
abundance: NA
v_gene: TRBV5-1

CDR3nt: TGTGCCAGCAGATACACAGATACGCAGTATTTT
CDR3aa: CASRYTDTQYF
j_gene: TRBJ2-3
d_gene: NA
abundance: NA
v_gene: TRBV6-6

CDR3nt: TGTGCCAGCACCGGGACAGAGATTAGCAATCAGCCCCAGCATTTT
CDR3aa: CASTGTEISNQPQHF
j_gene: TRBJ1-5
d_gene: TRBD1
abundance: NA
v_gene: TRBV28

CDR3nt: TGTGCCAGCAGTTGGAAGGCTGGGGCCAACGTCCTGACTTTC
CDR3aa: CASSWKAGANVLTF
j_gene: TRBJ2-6
d_gene: NA
abundance: NA
v_gene: TRBV6-5

CDR3nt: TGTGCCAGCTCCGAATGGGGACGGTCCACAGATACGCAGTATTTT
CDR3aa: CASSEWGRSTDTQYF
j_gene: TRBJ2-3
d_gene: NA
abundance: NA
v_gene: TRBV28

CDR3nt: TGTGCCAGTAGTATCGCAACCACAGGGAGTCCTGGCTACACCTTC
CDR3aa: CASSIATTGSPGYTF
j_gene: TRBJ1-2
d_gene: NA
abundance: NA
v_gene: TRBV19

CDR3nt: TGTGCCAGCAGCAGGGGGAATCAGCCCCAGCATTTT
CDR3aa: CASSRGNQPQHF
j_gene: TRBJ1-5
d_gene: TRBD1
abundance: few
v_gene: TRBV25-1

CDR3nt: TGTGCCAGCTCACCCCAAGAGACCCAGTACTTC
CDR3aa: CASSPQETQYF
j_gene: TRBJ2-5
d_gene: NA
abundance: NA
v_gene: TRBV18

CDR3nt: TGTGCCAGCAGCTTACACTCTGGGGGAGAGACCCAGTACTTC
CDR3aa: CASSLHSGGETQYF
j_gene: TRBJ2-5
d_gene: NA
abundance: NA
v_gene: TRBV7-2

CDR3nt: TGTGCCAGTAGTATTAGGGGCGATCAGCCCCAGCATTTT
CDR3aa: CASSIRGDQPQHF
j_gene: TRBJ1-5
d_gene: NA
abundance: NA
v_gene: TRBV19